These 29 T cell receptor beta chains came from one sample sequenced in a study of blood T cell repertoires in COVID-19. Libraries were prepared by immunoSEQ multiplex PCR; TCRdb keeps only in-frame clonotypes and omits some of them. The table records 20,000 to 30,000 clones, about 75% of them present only once. The specimen was peripheral blood. The receptors shown here come from a man aged 80 or over with active or convalescent COVID-19.

The CDR3 sequence: CASSTRTGSNTGELFF. In DNA form, the CDR3 reads TGTGCCAGCAGCACCCGGACAGGTTCGAACACCGGGGAGCTGTTTTTT. The chain employs TRBV7-7 and TRBJ2-2, with 7 bases matching TRBD1. V dropped 5 bases and J dropped 0; count of bases not matched to a gene: 6. This CDR3 contains 16 residues. Germline V gene sequence: CDR1 SSHAT, CDR2 FNYEAQ (reference sequence). The full variable domain, its missing parts supplied by reference TRBV7-7 and TRBJ2-2, is GAGVSQSPRYKVTKRGQDVTLRCDPISSHATLYWYQQALGQGPEFLTYFNYEAQPDKSGLPSDRFSAERPEGSISTLTIQRTEQRDSAMYRCASSTRTGSNTGELFFGEGSRLTVL.

V and J are TRBV3-1 (or the pseudogene TRBV3-2) and TRBJ2-1, with a tentative D call TRBD2 (5 bases). Germline CDR1 and CDR2: LGHDT and YNNKEL (reference sequence). V was cut by 4 bases and J by 10 bases, with 8 bases left in between. The CDR3 has 11 amino acids. The CDR3 nucleotides are TGTGCCAGCAGCCCGGGATACGAGCAGTTCTTC. It translates to CASSPGYEQFF.

The chain has TRBV29-1 and TRBJ2-7, with TRBD1 matching 8 bases. The V gene end was trimmed by 6 bases and the J gene end by 1 base; junction bases not matched to a gene: 8. The length of the CDR3 is 14 residues. Germline V gene lookup returns CDR1 SQVTM and CDR2 ANQGSEA. The CDR3 loop reads CSVGRQGASYEQYF. CDR3 DNA sequence: TGCAGCGTGGGGCGGCAGGGGGCGTCCTACGAGCAGTACTTC.

This clone has only one observation. In DNA form, the CDR3 reads TGTGCCAGCAGCAAACCAAATCCCGACAGGAACAATGAGCAGTTCTTC. Amino acids: CASSKPNPDRNNEQFF. The gene calls are TRBV21-1 and TRBJ2-1; the table's D call of TRBD1 was not tested on the DNA. TRBV21-1 is a listed pseudogene. The CDR3 runs to 16 residues.

The rearrangement links TRBV19 to TRBJ2-7; 8 nucleotides agree with TRBD2. Trimming at V came to 6 bases and at J to 3 bases, leaving 10 bases not matched to a gene. The CDR3 sequence is 15 residues long. Germline CDR1 is LNHDA and CDR2 is SQIVND (reference sequence). The CDR3 region is CASRDSGLAGYEQYF. CDR3 in DNA: TGTGCCAGTAGGGACTCCGGACTAGCAGGCTACGAGCAGTACTTC. The full variable domain, in which reference TRBV19 and TRBJ2-7 provide the parts outside the CDR3, is DGGITQSPKYLFRKEGQNVTLSCEQNLNHDAMYWYRQDPGQGLRLIYYSQIVNDFQKGDIAEGYSVSREKKESFPLTVTSAQKNPTAFYLCASRDSGLAGYEQYFGPGTRLTVT.

This chain joins TRBV11-2 and TRBJ2-7; perhaps TRBD2 as D (6 bases). Germline V gives CDR1 SGHAT, CDR2 FQNNGV. This CDR3 has 16 residues. Trimming shortened V by 2 bases and J by 0 bases, and 14 bases separated the two germline ends. The CDR3, as DNA: TGTGCCAGCAGCTTAATCGGAGGGAGGAGCTCCTACGAGCAGTACTTC. It encodes CASSLIGGRSSYEQYF.

The chain couples TRBV28 to TRBJ1-1; D gene uncertain. The V and J ends lost 1 base and 0 bases respectively, with 9 bases between them. This CDR3 has 15 residues. Germline values: CDR1 MDHEN, CDR2 SYDVKM. In DNA, the CDR3 is TGTGCCAGCAGTTTATACAGAGCAGTGAACACTGAAGCTTTCTTT. Its translation is CASSLYRAVNTEAFF.

This chain connects TRBV10-2 to TRBJ1-2; D is ambiguous. Germline lookup yields CDR1 WSHSY and CDR2 SAAADI. This CDR3 spans 13 amino acids. V was trimmed by 11 bases and J by 6 bases, leaving 19 bases between them. In DNA form, the CDR3 reads TGCGCCGCAAAGGCAGGCCGAAGGAATGGCTACACCTTC. Its translation: CAAKAGRRNGYTF.

This sequence joins TRBV7-9 and TRBJ1-6; 7 bases map to TRBD1. J was trimmed by 6 bases and V by 2 bases; bases with no gene match: 4. Germline CDR1 is SEHNR and CDR2 is FQNEAQ (reference sequence). The length of the CDR3 is 15 residues. Written as DNA, the CDR3 is TGTGCCAGCAGCTTAACGGGACAGCTTAATTCACCCCTCCACTTT. As protein: CASSLTGQLNSPLHF.

The V gene is TRBV6-2 or TRBV6-3, the J gene TRBJ2-5; 7 bases are shared with TRBD2. In germline, CDR1 is MNHEY, CDR2 SVGEGT. Trimming at V came to 5 bases and at J to 5 bases, leaving 8 bases not matched to a gene. The CDR3 totals 14 residues. The CDR3 nucleotides are TGTGCCAGCAGTCTAGCGGCTCCGTGGGAGACCCAGTACTTC. Translation: CASSLAAPWETQYF.

This clone was counted once. Germline is not matched at one junction end, which may reflect a read error. The rearrangement joins TRBV5-1 to TRBJ2-7; 10 nucleotides line up with TRBD2. Germline CDR1 reads SGHRS; CDR2 reads YFSETQ. The CDR3 totals 13 residues. The CDR3 region has the DNA TGCGCCAGCAGCTTGGTCCTAGCGGGGGAGATGAGTTTC. This gives the protein CASSLVLAGEMSF.

This clone was observed a handful of times. V gene TRBV27 combines with J gene TRBJ1-4, with 7 positions matching TRBD1. V dropped 6 bases and J dropped 3; count of bases not matched to a gene: 1. The germline CDR1 and CDR2 sequences are MNHEY and SMNVEV (reference sequence). The CDR3 contains 13 residues. The CDR3 sequence: CASRGQPNEKLFF. In DNA form, the CDR3 reads TGTGCCAGCAGGGGACAGCCTAATGAAAAACTGTTTTTT.

V is TRBV4-1 and J is TRBJ2-1; 11 bases match TRBD1. V was clipped by 3 bases and J by 2 bases; unmatched bases: 0. CDR3 length: 15 amino acids. Germline V gene sequence: CDR1 MGHRA, CDR2 YSYEKL. CDR3 amino acids: CASSQGQGAYNEQFF. The CDR3 DNA sequence: TGCGCCAGCAGCCAGGGACAGGGGGCCTACAATGAGCAGTTCTTC.

As to this clone: This specimen includes other DNA sequences encoding the same CDR3. The V gene is TRBV27, the J gene TRBJ1-5; D is perhaps TRBD1 (6 bases). Germline assignment: CDR1 MNHEY and CDR2 SMNVEV (reference sequence). This CDR3 is built from 15 residues. V dropped 6 bases and J dropped 2 bases, with 14 bases sitting between them. Here the CDR3 reads CASRPGVMGNQPQHF. The CDR3 DNA reads TGTGCCAGCAGGCCAGGGGTTATGGGCAATCAGCCCCAGCATTTT.

The CDR3 reads CASSYGGGLSGNTIYF. The CDR3 DNA reads as TGTGCCAGCAGTTACGGCGGGGGCCTCTCTGGAAACACCATATATTTT. This sequence joins TRBV6-6 and TRBJ1-3, with a tentative D call TRBD1 (6 bases). Trimming cost V 2 bases and J 0 bases, with 11 bases left between them. The length of the CDR3 is 16 residues. CDR1 is MNHNY and CDR2 is SVGAGI in the germline V gene (reference sequence).

The chain has TRBV11-2 and TRBJ2-7; 8 bases match TRBD1. Losses at the gene ends were 0 bases for V and 3 bases for J; bases not matched to a gene: 7. The length of the CDR3 is 16 residues. CDR1 and CDR2 (germline): SGHAT, FQNNGV. The CDR3 here is CASSLDHGQGNYEQYF. The CDR3 DNA reads TGTGCCAGCAGCTTAGATCATGGACAGGGCAACTACGAGCAGTACTTC.

This chain uses TRBV24-1 with TRBJ2-1; 11 bases are a match to TRBD2. Unmatched junction bases numbered 1, after V lost 4 bases and J lost 0 bases. Germline CDR1 KGHDR, CDR2 SFDVKD. CDR3 length equals 16 residues. As DNA, the CDR3 is TGTGCCACCAGTGACACTAGCGGGAGCTCCTACAATGAGCAGTTCTTC. Protein product: CATSDTSGSSYNEQFF.

This clone showed up just once. The CDR3 nucleotides read TGCGCCAGCGGTGGGACAGAAGGAGATACGCAGTATTTT. Translation gives CASGGTEGDTQYF. V and J are TRBV10-1 and TRBJ2-3; 7 nucleotides line up with TRBD1. The V and J ends lost 8 bases and 5 bases, in that order; junction bases with no gene match: 7. The CDR3 runs 13 residues. Germline CDR1 is WNHNN and CDR2 is SYGVQD (reference sequence).

This chain connects TRBV7-9 to TRBJ2-7; 7 bases align to TRBD1. CDR1 SEHNR and CDR2 FQNEAQ come from the germline V gene (reference sequence). V trimming: 5 bases; J trimming: 4 bases; junction bases outside the gene matches: 5. The CDR3 has 13 residues. CDR3 bases: TGTGCCAGCAGCCGGACAGGTCGGTACGAGCAGTACTTC. Translation gives CASSRTGRYEQYF. Full variable domain (missing parts from reference TRBV7-9 and TRBJ2-7): DTGVSQNPRHKITKRGQNVTFRCDPISEHNRLYWYRQTLGQGPEFLTYFQNEAQLEKSRLLSDRFSAERPKGSFSTLEIQRTEQGDSAMYLCASSRTGRYEQYFGPGTRLTVT.

This clone was detected only once. The chain recombines TRBV9 with TRBJ1-2; 9 nucleotides agree with TRBD1. The V gene's germline CDR1 is SGDLS and CDR2 YYNGEE. CDR3 length equals 15 residues. After removal of 3 bases from V and 3 bases from J, the junction contained 6 bases not matched to a gene. This CDR3 is CASSADRGYDYGYTF. CDR3 coding DNA: TGTGCCAGCAGCGCCGACAGGGGGTATGACTATGGCTACACCTTC.

The J gene is TRBJ2-7, the V gene TRBV11-2; unclear D gene. The CDR3 is 16 amino acids. V gave up 1 base and J gave up 6 bases, with 19 bases separating them. CDR1 SGHAT and CDR2 FQNNGV come from the germline V gene. CDR3 in amino acids: CASSLGVSPPSSEQYF. DNA of the CDR3: TGTGCCAGCAGCTTAGGGGTGAGTCCCCCCTCTAGCGAGCAGTACTTC.

This clone was seen just once. The rearrangement joins TRBV7-9 to TRBJ2-2, with D maybe TRBD1 (5 bases). CDR3 size: 18 residues. V lost 1 base to trimming and J lost 5 bases, with 20 bases between them. Per the germline V gene, CDR1 is SEHNR and CDR2 is FQNEAQ (reference sequence). The CDR3 reads CASSLVPGMRFGTGELFF. CDR3 nucleotides: TGTGCCAGCAGCTTAGTCCCAGGGATGAGGTTTGGTACCGGGGAGCTGTTTTTT.

This chain joins TRBV6-5 and TRBJ1-2; 9 positions match TRBD1. This CDR3 has 15 amino acids. Trimming took 4 bases from V and 7 from J; bases not matched to a gene: 10. Germline values: CDR1 MNHEY, CDR2 SVGAGI. DNA of the CDR3: TGTGCCAGCAGTTCCCACCCCGGACAGGGGTTTGGCTACACCTTC. Amino acid sequence: CASSSHPGQGFGYTF.

The J gene is TRBJ1-1, the V gene TRBV5-1; possible D gene TRBD1, 6 bases. Looked up from germline, CDR1 is SGHRS and CDR2 is YFSETQ. The CDR3 totals 14 residues. Trimming removed 4 bases at V and 1 base at J, with 11 bases between. CDR3 bases: TGCGCCAGCAGCCAAAGGACAGCGAACACTGAAGCTTTCTTT. Its translation is CASSQRTANTEAFF.

This clone was seen just once. The chain carries TRBV28 and TRBJ2-7; 9 positions agree with TRBD1. Germline CDR1 and CDR2: MDHEN and SYDVKM. The CDR3 totals 14 residues. Losses at the gene ends were 6 bases for V and 4 bases for J; bases not matched to a gene: 7. The CDR3 DNA reads TGTGCCAGCAGCCCACAGGGGGCAAAGTACGAGCAGTACTTC. Translation gives CASSPQGAKYEQYF.

The chain uses TRBV2 and TRBJ2-1; D is unresolved. Germline CDR1 SNHLY, CDR2 FYNNEI. Trimming removed 3 bases from V and 0 bases from J, with 12 bases in between. This CDR3 comprises 16 residues. The CDR3 sequence is CASSERRGASYNEQFF. The CDR3 DNA reads as TGTGCCAGCAGTGAGCGTCGCGGAGCCTCCTACAATGAGCAGTTCTTC.

The chain carries TRBV5-1 and TRBJ2-1, with 10 bases that match TRBD2. This CDR3 has 15 amino acids. V lost 2 bases, J lost 9 bases, and 8 bases stayed unmatched. The germline V gene encodes CDR1 SGHRS and CDR2 YFSETQ. CDR3: CASSLPGTSVGEQFF. Here the CDR3 DNA reads TGCGCCAGCAGCTTACCCGGGACTAGCGTAGGTGAGCAGTTCTTC.

This clone has only a few counts. The chain combines TRBV27 with TRBJ1-1; TRBD1 matches at 7 bases. The CDR3 runs to 13 residues. J lost 11 bases, V lost 5 bases, and 11 bases had no gene match. CDR1 is MNHEY and CDR2 is SMNVEV in the germline V gene (reference sequence). The CDR3 spells CASSRGRDRTAFF. The CDR3 bases are TGTGCCAGCAGTCGGGGCAGGGACAGAACCGCTTTCTTT.

A few counts support this clone. The chain combines TRBV2 with TRBJ1-1, with D possibly being TRBD1 (5 bases). Trimming took 2 bases from V and 4 from J, leaving 14 bases between them. The germline CDR1 and CDR2 sequences are SNHLY and FYNNEI. CDR3 length: 15 amino acids. CDR3 bases: TGTGCCAGCAGTGAATTCTGGCAGGGAGGCACTGAAGCTTTCTTT. Translating it yields CASSEFWQGGTEAFF.